The present T cell receptor (beta chain) was sequenced within a study of cytomegalovirus exposure and HLA in healthy donors (TCRdb year 2017). Background on the whole study: In an earlier analysis of approximately 640 of the donors, around 300 Gb of sequence data and roughly 100 million unique TCR beta sequences from about 179 million T cells were reported. An early release that covered some 640 HLA-typed donors contained 300 to 350 gigabases of sequencing data and approximately 85 million unique TCR sequences. Of the roughly 410 genotyped donors, 75% to 85% were placed in the genetic ancestry cluster associated with self-reported Caucasian donors. The study aimed to test whether cataloging public T cell receptors could reveal signatures of past pathogen exposure. The T cell repertoires of 666 subjects were profiled by immunosequencing and related to cytomegalovirus serostatus. A separate validation cohort of over 95 different subjects was used in addition to the approximately 610-subject first cohort. The study combined high-throughput TCR immunosequencing, statistical association of individual TCRs with disease status, and machine learning to predict cytomegalovirus infection status. In a later analysis, previously published TCR beta repertoires from several hundred donors were re-analyzed and high-resolution HLA genotyping was added so that TCR occurrence patterns could be studied. Rather than using new phenotypic data, the later analysis identified candidate immune exposures from TCR beta sequences and from how often those sequences occurred across donors. In an earlier analysis of roughly 540 of the donors, high-throughput TCR beta sequencing was used to judge whether each TCR beta V gene segment behaved as functional or pseudogenic. Alongside the repertoire data, information on donor age, sex, ethnicity and CMV serostatus was compiled. Genome-wide SNP genotypes for about three fifths of the 666 donors were used in a later genetic analysis, which treated that subset as a discovery cohort. Every repertoire in the discovery cohort had been generated on one and the same sequencing platform. Both class I and class II loci were covered by HLA typing, at four-digit resolution. The number of donors typed differed by locus, with roughly 620-640 for A, B, C, DRB1 and DQB1, approximately 500 for DQA1, 600 to 610 for DPA1, and some 440 for DPB1. A handful of DR-DQ haplotypes were handled as single units for association and clustering because linkage in the cohort was strong. On average, around 200,000 unique TCR beta nucleotide sequences were sequenced per donor among about 400 genotyped donors of the cohort, with 15% to 20% of those sequences being non-productive.

Overall results and qualifications from the work: The study gave a list of 150 to 200 TCR beta chains associated with cytomegalovirus. A later analysis associated 16,951 TCR beta sequences with specific HLA alleles at a false discovery rate of 0.05. According to a later analysis, most CMV-associated TCR beta chains appeared to be HLA-restricted, and the HLA associations seemed to be driven largely by CMV exposure. According to the authors, the approach could potentially be generalized to other disease states and immunological phenotypes. A few of the identified cytomegalovirus-associated TCR beta chains were confirmed in vitro to be specific for cytomegalovirus antigens. The sequencing pipeline was judged likely to have produced a cluster of highly shared sequence variants as a technical artifact. Most TCR sequences were seen in very few donors, while some public TCRs were found in many individuals. A further reported finding was that TCR beta sequences accurately predicted the HLA-A and HLA-B alleles for most subjects in the first cohort. The cohort was sequenced for TCR beta chains only, and without alpha or paired-chain data the features that could be detected were limited. In a later analysis, HLA-associated TCR beta chains showed more clonal expansion and lower generation probabilities than non-associated chains that were equally common. Several of the top co-occurrence clusters appeared to be linked to parvovirus B19, influenza, CMV and Epstein-Barr virus, according to a later analysis. Roughly uniform sequencing depth across donors was assumed in presence/absence analyses, although this assumption may not hold. Linkage disequilibrium might explain the correlated functional status among segregating V segments, but an unknown experimental factor could not be excluded. When HLA alleles, especially DR and DQ, strongly co-occurred, attributing TCR associations to individual alleles was difficult. According to a later genetic analysis, donors in an Asian-associated ancestry cluster had fewer N-insertions in productive TCRs than the approximately 670-donor mean. Because some donors lacked HLA typing at each locus, the association tests relied only on the typed subset. The classifier was reported to diagnose cytomegalovirus status with high specificity and sensitivity in both the original cohort and the validation cohort. According to a later analysis, TCR association rates differed among HLA loci, with DRB1 alleles showing the most associated TCRs and HLA-C alleles showing the fewest. Some IMGT-functional V segments, including TRBV6-2 and TRBV6-3, could not be distinguished by the 87-base-pair reads and were therefore excluded. An earlier analysis of around 500 of the donors showed that most TCR beta V segments appeared in productive rearrangements either about 87% or about 30% of the time, which broadly matched IMGT annotations. An association between a missense DCLRE1C variant and V-gene and J-gene trimming of TCR beta chains was found in a later genetic analysis and replicated in an independent cohort. Over 15 rarely observed V segments, including chromosome 9 orphons, were excluded from the earlier analysis of several hundred of the donors because counts were too low. The only immune exposure information available for the cohort was CMV serostatus.

Turning to this clone: Its antigen is unknown.

The junction carries 10 bases between V and J, which are trimmed by 6 bases and 7 bases respectively. The germline V gene encodes CDR1 SNHLY and CDR2 FYNNEI. The CDR3 measures 12 amino acids from cysteine to phenylalanine. Here the CDR3 DNA is all that survives: 36 bases in frame from base 1. The cohort consisted of approximately 670 healthy bone marrow donors. Cohort members were all nominally healthy when sampled, although unrecorded immune exposures were likely present. The donor was CMV seropositive and belonged to the group of 250 to 300 seropositive cohort members. A peripheral blood sample was provided by each donor, and peripheral blood mononuclear cells were used for TCR beta sequencing. Genomic DNA extraction from the blood cell samples was performed with the Qiagen DNeasy Blood Extraction Kit. Library preparation employed the immunoSEQ multiplex PCR assay. For the multiplex PCR, a mixture combining 60 forward primers for TCR Vbeta segments and 13 reverse primers for TCR Jbeta segments was used. The CDR3 region of rearranged TCR beta genes was amplified from genomic DNA with a multiplex PCR assay. Amplified TCR beta libraries were sequenced as 87-base-pair reads on the Illumina HiSeq System. The study's processing was this. A later analysis tallied about 77 million unique TCR beta chains across the 666 repertoires, and about 10 million of those chains were shared by two or more donors. Raw reads were error-corrected and collapsed into unique sequences with a nearest-neighbor algorithm that merged closely related sequences to remove PCR and sequencing errors. V, D and J gene segments were assigned by aligning CDR3 sequences to IMGT reference sequences. Each retained sequence needed at least a six-nucleotide match to both a V gene segment and a J gene segment. A rearrangement was called productive if the CDR3 had no stop codons and remained in frame with V and J, and every other rearrangement was called non-productive. CDR3 was defined according to IMGT convention as the region running from the second conserved V-encoded cysteine to the conserved J-encoded phenylalanine. The earlier analysis of some 540 of the donors excluded any sequence lacking an unambiguous match to a single V gene segment. An earlier analysis of approximately 590 of the donors called V segments functional above 56.7% productive rearrangements and segregating when the between-donor standard deviation exceeded 5%. A statistical classification framework was built for diagnosing cytomegalovirus status from the catalog of TCR beta chain sequences. V and J gene assignment, in a later analysis, came from comparing TCR nucleotide sequences with IMGT/GENE-DB human TR gene sequences. Using the TCRdist pipeline, a later analysis assigned CDR3 sequences along with most-parsimonious VDJ recombination scenarios. A later analysis defined each TCR beta chain by its CDR3 amino acid sequence plus V-gene family, and excluded reads lacking a unique V-gene family. As a way to deal with suspected cross-contamination and a sequencing artifact, a later analysis dropped roughly 620 nucleotide sequences that were highly shared and had low generation probability. In a later analysis, a clonal expansion index was calculated for each public chain from normalized within-repertoire ranks of inferred template counts. In a later analysis, generation probabilities were computed using a VDJ recombination model fitted to out-of-frame rearrangements, and the results were checked against IGoR. A later analysis scored TCR-TCR, TCR-HLA and TCR-CMV co-occurrence with hypergeometric tests, applying a repertoire-size bias correction to TCR pairs. To estimate false discovery rates, a later analysis permuted the HLA or CMV assignments 20 times. In a later analysis, co-occurring TCRs were grouped using DBSCAN, and TCRdist sequence similarity was added for clustering within HLA-allele-positive subsets. Co-occurrence clustering excluded repertoires with fewer than 30,000 or more than 120,000 public chains, plus five with anomalous nucleotide sharing. Not all clones reach the TCRdb copy of this immuneACCESS table, which keeps in-frame sequences only. Checked studies attribute under half of the gap to unresolved V genes and leave the rest unexplained. That table is the source of V, J and clone size, and D and trimming were worked out from the DNA. This specimen's table enumerates under 250,000 clones. Jointly, the top ten make up roughly 1.2% of the sample.

The sequence was obtained from a girl aged 2-9 years in good health and CMV-seropositive. Material for sequencing was PBMCs. The chain joins TRBV2 to TRBJ2-1; TRBD2 is a possible D gene, resting on 6 matching bases. The CDR3 sequence is CASRGGSNEQFF. The DNA sequence is TGTGCCAGCAGGGGGGGTTCGAATGAGCAGTTCTTC. With the rest looked up from the reference TRBV2 and TRBJ2-1 genes rather than sequenced, the full variable domain is EPEVTQTPSHQVTQMGQEVILRCVPISNHLYFYWYRQILGQKVEFLVSFYNNEISEKSEIFDDQFSVERPDGSNFTLKIRSTKLEDSAMYFCASRGGSNEQFFGPGTRLTVL.